A selection of T cell receptor beta chains follows, all from one sample in a study of blood T cell repertoires in COVID-19. Assay used: immunoSEQ multiplex PCR; TCRdb lists only in-frame clones, some missing. The sample lists fewer than 95,000 clones, over 75% seen once, with around 0.8% in the top ten. Sequencing used peripheral blood. The receptors shown here come from a woman of 80 years or more with acute or convalescent COVID-19. Each CDR3 is given without its conserved first and last residue. Only some rows state a clone size, as once, few, many or a class for expanded clones.

clone size | CDR3 length | J gene | V gene | CDR3 protein
NA | 13 | TRBJ2-4 | TRBV19 | ASSSGELAKNIQY
NA | 12 | TRBJ2-5 | TRBV9 | ASSPGVLVETQY
NA | 13 | TRBJ2-1 | TRBV6-2/TRBV6-3 | ASSPSGSSYNEQF
few | 13 | TRBJ2-7 | TRBV5-1 | ASSLNPGNSYEQY
NA | 12 | TRBJ1-1 | TRBV28 | ASSSTGQNTEAF
NA | 11 | TRBJ2-1 | TRBV9 | ASSIGGSGEQF
NA | 10 | TRBJ2-7 | TRBV28 | ASSYRGGEQY
NA | 11 | TRBJ2-3 | TRBV5-1 | ASSGSSTDTQY
NA | 12 | TRBJ2-7 | TRBV10-1 | ASSGPTEPYEQY
NA | 15 | TRBJ1-5 | TRBV10-3 | AISESLSPGASQPQH
NA | 12 | TRBJ1-2 | TRBV6-5 | ASSYSTGGRGYT
NA | 13 | TRBJ2-5 | TRBV24-1 | ATSDPGGAGETQY
NA | 12 | TRBJ2-7 | TRBV29-1 | SVRGLAGFYEQY
NA | 13 | TRBJ1-2 | TRBV5-1 | ASSLTQAVRDGYT
NA | 13 | TRBJ1-2 | TRBV5-6 | ASSRDRGSYYGYT
NA | 14 | TRBJ1-2 | TRBV27 | ASRTNDPGLVRGYT
NA | 11 | TRBJ1-5 | TRBV2 | ASRRGGNQPQH
NA | 16 | TRBJ2-5 | TRBV4-1 | ASSQGLRGQPYQETQY
once | 12 | TRBJ2-7 | TRBV28 | ASSLPQGPYEQY
NA | 14 | TRBJ1-1 | TRBV11-2 | ASSSPRDRGMTEAF
NA | 12 | TRBJ2-1 | TRBV7-2 | ASSPTGTSHEQF
NA | 12 | TRBJ1-5 | TRBV3-1/TRBV3-2 | ASSQSTGNQPQH
NA | 14 | TRBJ2-3 | TRBV9 | ASSPGVGGPPDTQY
NA | 14 | TRBJ2-2 | TRBV5-1 | ASTTKGQANTGELF
NA | 15 | TRBJ2-1 | TRBV10-2 | ASSESNLRGREGRSF
NA | 13 | TRBJ1-5 | TRBV19 | ASSTDRGVRQPQH
NA | 11 | TRBJ1-2 | TRBV12-3/TRBV12-4 | ASSLQGTYGYT
once | 13 | TRBJ1-2 | TRBV13 | ASSLGRTADYGYT
NA | 11 | TRBJ1-2 | TRBV7-3 | ASSLPTGLGYT
NA | 9 | TRBJ1-2 | TRBV29-1 | SVESGRGYT
many | 12 | TRBJ2-7 | TRBV5-1 | ASSSGQGTNEQY
NA | 10 | TRBJ2-7 | TRBV7-9 | ASSLVLYEQY
NA | 10 | TRBJ1-2 | TRBV2 | ASSRQGNGYT
NA | 13 | TRBJ2-1 | TRBV5-1 | ASSGGLAGAFEQF
NA | 11 | TRBJ2-1 | TRBV11-2 | ASSAGTYNEQF
NA | 14 | TRBJ2-3 | TRBV6-2/TRBV6-3 | ASSYVGARGTDTQY
NA | 10 | TRBJ2-3 | TRBV6-6 | ASTVQGDTQY
NA | 13 | TRBJ1-1 | TRBV7-9 | ASSSGQVQNTEAF
NA | 13 | TRBJ1-1 | TRBV10-1 | ASSESGRLNTEAF
NA | 10 | TRBJ1-1 | TRBV2 | ASRGDRGVAF
once | 12 | TRBJ1-2 | TRBV5-4 | ASSLDRGISGYT
NA | 13 | TRBJ1-6 | TRBV5-1 | ASSLGQGDNSPLH
NA | 13 | TRBJ2-1 | TRBV3-1/TRBV3-2 | ASSPRDRGSDEQF
NA | 14 | TRBJ1-2 | TRBV9 | ASSVEGGTATGGYT
NA | 10 | TRBJ2-1 | TRBV9 | ASSPPDNEQF
NA | 12 | TRBJ1-3 | TRBV5-6 | ASSLRGPGNTIY
NA | 13 | TRBJ2-7 | TRBV19 | ASSPRQGTALRQY
NA | 15 | TRBJ1-1 | TRBV6-2/TRBV6-3 | ASSYYRQAEENTEAF
once | 13 | TRBJ2-1 | TRBV7-3 | ASSLATGLSGEQF
NA | 11 | TRBJ1-5 | TRBV5-8 | ASSFALDQPQH
NA | 14 | TRBJ2-1 | TRBV4-1 | ASSQQAGSAGYEQF
few | 13 | TRBJ1-3 | TRBV7-8 | ASSLQPREGNTIY
NA | 13 | TRBJ2-1 | TRBV7-3 | ASSLAASGGYEQF